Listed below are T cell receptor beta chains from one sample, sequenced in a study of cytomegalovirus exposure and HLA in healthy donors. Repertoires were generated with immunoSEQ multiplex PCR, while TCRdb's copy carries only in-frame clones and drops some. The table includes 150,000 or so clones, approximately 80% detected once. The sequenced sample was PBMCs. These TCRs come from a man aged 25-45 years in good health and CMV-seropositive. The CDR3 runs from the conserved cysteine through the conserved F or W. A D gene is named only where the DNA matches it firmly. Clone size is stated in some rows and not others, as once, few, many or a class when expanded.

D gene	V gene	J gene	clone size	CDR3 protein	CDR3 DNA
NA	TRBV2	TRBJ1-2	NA	CASSEGSRGYTF	TGTGCCAGCAGTGAAGGCTCTAGGGGCTACACCTTC
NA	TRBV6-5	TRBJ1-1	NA	CASSGEVSEAFF	TGTGCCAGCTCCGGGGAGGTCTCTGAAGCTTTCTTT
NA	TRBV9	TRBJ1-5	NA	CASSSPGVGQPQHF	TGTGCCAGCAGCAGCCCGGGGGTCGGTCAGCCCCAGCATTTT
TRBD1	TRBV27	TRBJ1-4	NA	CASRRFGQGEKLFF	TGTGCCAGCAGGCGATTCGGACAGGGTGAAAAACTGTTTTTT
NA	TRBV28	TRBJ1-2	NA	CASSLSGADYQGGYTF	TGTGCCAGCAGTTTGTCAGGGGCCGACTACCAGGGAGGCTACACCTTC
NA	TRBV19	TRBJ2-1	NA	CASRPSDYNEQFF	TGTGCCAGTAGGCCTAGCGACTACAATGAGCAGTTCTTC
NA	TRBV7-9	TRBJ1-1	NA	CASSSGQRNPFF	TGTGCCAGCAGCTCCGGACAGAGAAATCCTTTCTTT
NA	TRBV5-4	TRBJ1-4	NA	CASSLAAGEGEKLFF	TGTGCCAGCAGCTTGGCAGCAGGGGAGGGTGAAAAACTGTTTTTT
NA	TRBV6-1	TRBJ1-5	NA	CASSAPQGNQPQHF	TGTGCCAGCAGTGCCCCTCAGGGCAATCAGCCCCAGCATTTT
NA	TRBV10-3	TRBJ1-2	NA	CASLSGGGVYGYTF	TGTGCCAGCCTCTCGGGGGGAGGTGTCTATGGCTACACCTTC
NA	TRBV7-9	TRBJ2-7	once	CASSLIGPLSSYEQYF	TGTGCCAGCAGCTTGATTGGTCCCCTATCCTCCTACGAGCAGTACTTC
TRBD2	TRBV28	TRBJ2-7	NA	CASSFLAGAGEQYF	TGTGCCAGCAGTTTCTTGGCGGGAGCGGGGGAGCAGTACTTC
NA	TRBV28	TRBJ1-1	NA	CASSLTGFMNTEAFF	TGTGCCAGCAGTCTTACAGGGTTCATGAACACTGAAGCTTTCTTT
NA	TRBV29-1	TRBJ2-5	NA	CPREGETQYF	TGCCCCCGGGAAGGGGAGACCCAGTACTTC
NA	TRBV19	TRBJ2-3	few	CASSPREDTQYF	TGTGCCAGTAGTCCTCGAGAAGATACGCAGTATTTT
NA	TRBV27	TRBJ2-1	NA	CASGPYNEQFF	TGTGCCAGCGGCCCCTACAATGAGCAGTTCTTC
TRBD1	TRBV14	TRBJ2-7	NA	CASSPTGGWEQYF	TGTGCCAGCAGCCCAACAGGGGGATGGGAGCAGTACTTC
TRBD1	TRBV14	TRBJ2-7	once	CASSQAAGGSYEQYF	TGTGCCAGCAGCCAAGCGGCAGGGGGCTCCTACGAGCAGTACTTC
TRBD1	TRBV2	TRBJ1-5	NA	CASIEGAGGVNQPQHF	TGTGCCAGCATCGAGGGGGCGGGTGGGGTCAATCAGCCCCAGCATTTT
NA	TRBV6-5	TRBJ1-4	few	CASSRDTTNEKLFF	TGTGCCAGCAGCAGGGATACAACTAATGAAAAACTGTTTTTT
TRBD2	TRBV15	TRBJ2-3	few	CATSSRAGTSGRPLKDTQYF	TGTGCCACCAGTTCGAGAGCCGGGACTAGCGGGAGGCCCCTGAAAGATACGCAGTATTTT
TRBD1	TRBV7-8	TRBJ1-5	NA	CASSLGTGVQPQHF	TGTGCCAGCAGCTTAGGGACAGGAGTTCAGCCCCAGCATTTT
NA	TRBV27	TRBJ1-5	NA	CASSSGFSNQPQHF	TGTGCCAGCAGTTCCGGGTTTAGCAATCAGCCCCAGCATTTT
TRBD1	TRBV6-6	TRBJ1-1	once	CASSKGTENTEAFF	TGTGCCAGCAGTAAAGGGACAGAGAACACTGAAGCTTTCTTT
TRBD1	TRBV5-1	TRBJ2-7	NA	CTSSLHTPGQVRRYEQYF	TGCACCAGCAGCTTACACACCCCGGGACAGGTGAGGCGTTACGAGCAGTACTTC
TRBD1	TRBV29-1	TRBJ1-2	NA	CSVLTGSYGYTF	TGCAGCGTCCTGACAGGGAGCTATGGCTACACCTTC
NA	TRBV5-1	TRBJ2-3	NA	CASSSDSPTDTQYF	TGCGCCAGCAGCTCCGACAGTCCCACAGATACGCAGTATTTT
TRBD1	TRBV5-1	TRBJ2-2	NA	CASSWTGFAGELFF	TGCGCCAGCAGCTGGACAGGGTTCGCCGGGGAGCTGTTTTTT
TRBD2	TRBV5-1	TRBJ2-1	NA	CASSTGLAGVPSSYNEQFF	TGCGCCAGCAGCACCGGACTAGCGGGAGTACCCAGCTCCTACAATGAGCAGTTCTTC
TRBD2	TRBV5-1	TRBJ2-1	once	CASSLPGRERGNEQFF	TGCGCCAGCAGCCTCCCCGGGCGGGAGAGGGGCAATGAGCAGTTCTTC
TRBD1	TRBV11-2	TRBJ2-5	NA	CASQGAGGWETQYF	TGTGCCAGCCAAGGTGCAGGGGGCTGGGAGACCCAGTACTTC
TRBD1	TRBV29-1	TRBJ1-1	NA	CSASPQGATEAFF	TGCAGCGCAAGTCCACAGGGGGCGACTGAAGCTTTCTTT
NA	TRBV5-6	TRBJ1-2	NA	CASSLTGAQNYGYTF	TGTGCCAGCAGCCTGACAGGAGCCCAGAACTATGGCTACACCTTC
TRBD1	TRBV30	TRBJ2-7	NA	CAWSVAGGTYEQYF	TGTGCCTGGAGTGTAGCAGGGGGCACCTACGAGCAGTACTTC
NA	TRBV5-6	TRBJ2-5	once	CASTSGLGETQYF	TGTGCCAGCACCTCAGGGTTGGGGGAGACCCAGTACTTC
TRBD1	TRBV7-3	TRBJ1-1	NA	CASSPENRGRGVGTEAFF	TGTGCCAGCAGTCCCGAGAACAGGGGGCGAGGAGTGGGTACTGAAGCTTTCTTT
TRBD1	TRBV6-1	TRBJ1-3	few	CASKDRGAGTIYF	TGTGCCAGCAAAGACAGGGGGGCTGGCACCATATATTTT
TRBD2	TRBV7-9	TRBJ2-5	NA	CASSLGGGLSETQYF	TGTGCCAGCAGCTTAGGGGGAGGGCTCTCCGAGACCCAGTACTTC
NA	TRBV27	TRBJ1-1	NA	CASSLGRGTEAFF	TGTGCCAGCAGTTTGGGCAGGGGCACTGAAGCTTTCTTT
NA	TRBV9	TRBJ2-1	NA	CASSPVPGERQFF	TGTGCCAGCAGCCCAGTCCCGGGAGAGAGGCAGTTCTTC
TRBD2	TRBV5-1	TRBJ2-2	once	CASSLAQGLASNTGELFF	TGCGCCAGCAGCTTGGCCCAAGGACTAGCGTCGAACACCGGGGAGCTGTTTTTT
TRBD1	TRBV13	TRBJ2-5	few	CASSPGDRNQETQYF	TGTGCCAGCAGCCCCGGGGACAGGAACCAAGAGACCCAGTACTTC
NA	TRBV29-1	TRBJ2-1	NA	CSLVGSSYNEQFF	TGCAGCTTGGTCGGGAGCTCCTACAATGAGCAGTTCTTC
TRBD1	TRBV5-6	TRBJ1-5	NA	CASSWGTGDNQPQHF	TGTGCCAGCAGCTGGGGGACAGGGGACAATCAGCCCCAGCATTTT
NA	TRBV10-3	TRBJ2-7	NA	CATRRGRSYEQYF	TGTGCCACCCGGCGGGGTAGGTCCTACGAGCAGTACTTC
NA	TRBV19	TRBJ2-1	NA	CASVSPWGAPFF	TGTGCCAGTGTTTCCCCGTGGGGAGCCCCGTTCTTC
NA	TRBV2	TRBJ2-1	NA	CASSREIWHEQFF	TGTGCCAGCAGCCGGGAGATTTGGCATGAGCAGTTCTTC
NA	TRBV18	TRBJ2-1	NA	CASSPRAGGSSYNEQFF	TGTGCCAGCTCACCCCGGGCAGGGGGGAGCTCCTACAATGAGCAGTTCTTC
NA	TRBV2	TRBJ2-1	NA	CATSPRDEQFF	TGTGCCACCTCTCCCCGGGATGAGCAGTTCTTC
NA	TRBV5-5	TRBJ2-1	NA	CASSPGTAGGRDEQFF	TGTGCCAGCAGCCCCGGGACGGCCGGGGGACGCGATGAGCAGTTCTTC
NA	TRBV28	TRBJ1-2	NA	CASSSSEGSGYTF	TGTGCCAGCAGTTCAAGCGAAGGTTCTGGCTACACCTTC
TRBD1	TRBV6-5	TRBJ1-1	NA	CASRRQGSITEAFF	TGTGCCAGCAGACGACAGGGGAGTATTACTGAAGCTTTCTTT
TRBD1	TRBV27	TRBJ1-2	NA	CASSLRTGADGYTF	TGTGCCAGCAGTCTTCGGACAGGGGCAGATGGCTACACCTTC
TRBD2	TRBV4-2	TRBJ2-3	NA	CASSQGRGLAGEHDPRPDTQYF	TGTGCCAGCAGCCAAGGCAGGGGACTAGCGGGAGAGCACGATCCCCGGCCAGATACGCAGTATTTT
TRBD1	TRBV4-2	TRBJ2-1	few	CASSLSVKTGKRDEQFF	TGTGCCAGCAGTTTATCCGTCAAGACAGGGAAGCGCGATGAGCAGTTCTTC
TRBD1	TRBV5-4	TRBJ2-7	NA	CASSLGTESSYEQYF	TGTGCCAGCAGCTTAGGGACAGAGAGCTCCTACGAGCAGTACTTC
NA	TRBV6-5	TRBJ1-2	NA	CAVGPYGYTF	TGTGCTGTGGGGCCCTATGGCTACACCTTC
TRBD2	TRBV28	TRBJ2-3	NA	CASRLSGTDTQYF	TGTGCCAGCAGACTTAGCGGGACAGATACGCAGTATTTT
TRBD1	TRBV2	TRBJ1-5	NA	CASSTDRYSNQPQHF	TGTGCCAGCAGCACGGACAGGTATAGCAATCAGCCCCAGCATTTT
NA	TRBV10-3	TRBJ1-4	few	CAISVGGTTNEKLFF	TGTGCCATCAGTGTGGGGGGGACAACTAATGAAAAACTGTTTTTT